One and the same sample provided the 21 T cell receptor beta chains below, sequenced in a study of blood T cell repertoires in COVID-19 (dated by TCRdb to the early 2020s). The receptor library was made with the immunoSEQ multiplex PCR assay. The immuneACCESS repertoire file appears here via TCRdb, limited to in-frame rearrangements. These files lack a portion of the clones; in checked studies, under half of the deficit traces to unresolved V genes, and the cause of the others is not known. Within this sample are about half a million clones, with approximately 83% of them counted one time only. The top ten clones comprise about 3% of the sample. Sequences were obtained from peripheral blood. Receptors originate from a human donor in a cohort sampled during active COVID-19.

The V gene is TRBV6-2 or TRBV6-3, the J gene TRBJ2-3; 8 bases are shared with TRBD2. The V gene end was trimmed by 5 bases and the J gene end by 5 bases; junction bases not matched to a gene: 9. The germline CDR1 and CDR2 sequences are MNHEY and SVGEGT. The CDR3 spans 15 residues. The CDR3 nucleotides read TGTGCCAGCAGTCCCACTCCGGGAGGGAGAGATACGCAGTATTTT. This codes for CASSPTPGGRDTQYF.

This sequence joins TRBV12-5 and TRBJ1-3; TRBD1 matches 7 bases. The germline V gene encodes CDR1 LGHNT and CDR2 FRNRAP. The CDR3 is 15 amino acids. V gave up 2 bases and J gave up 4 bases; unmatched junction bases: 5. CDR3 nucleotides: TGTGCTAGTGGTTTGTTCCAGGGACAGGGAAACACCATATATTTT. Encoded protein: CASGLFQGQGNTIYF.

The chain joins TRBV3-1 (or the pseudogene TRBV3-2) to TRBJ1-1; D perhaps matches TRBD1 (5 bases). The CDR3 runs to 12 residues. Germline assignment: CDR1 LGHDT and CDR2 YNNKEL (reference sequence). The V and J ends lost 3 bases and 7 bases respectively, with 9 bases between them. CDR3 in DNA: TGTGCCAGCAGCCAGGCGGGACTTGAAGCTTTCTTT. Protein product: CASSQAGLEAFF.

The J gene is TRBJ1-1, the V gene TRBV30; no clear D gene. The V gene lost 8 bases and the J gene lost 8 bases, with 12 bases spanning the gap. Germline values: CDR1 GTSNPN, CDR2 SVGIG (reference sequence). The CDR3 contains 10 residues. This CDR3 reads CAAGRYEAFF. CDR3 bases: TGTGCCGCGGGAAGGTACGAAGCTTTCTTT.

This rearrangement joins TRBV6-5 to TRBJ2-5; 8 bases are shared with TRBD1. Trimming cost V 7 bases and J 5 bases; bases outside gene matches: 9. The CDR3 runs 14 residues. CDR1 and CDR2 from the germline V gene are MNHEY and SVGAGI. CDR3 region: CASTVQGAMETQYF. CDR3 coding DNA: TGTGCCAGCACCGTCCAGGGGGCGATGGAGACCCAGTACTTC.

The rearrangement uses TRBV11-2 and TRBJ1-4; the D is unclear. From germline, CDR1 is SGHAT and CDR2 FQNNGV. Trimming pared 2 bases from V and 0 bases from J, leaving 7 bases between. The CDR3 sequence is 15 residues long. Here the CDR3 DNA reads TGTGCCAGCAGCTTAAATCGGGCAACTAATGAAAAACTGTTTTTT. This translates into CASSLNRATNEKLFF.

The chain combines TRBV18 with TRBJ2-1; tentatively, D is TRBD2 (6 bases). V was cut by 3 bases and J by 6 bases, with 18 bases left in between. CDR1 is KGHSH and CDR2 is LQKENI in the germline V gene. The CDR3 has 16 amino acids. For the CDR3, the DNA is TGTGCCAGCTCACCCCGATCACTAGCCCCGGGCAATGAGCAGTTCTTC. Protein: CASSPRSLAPGNEQFF.

The chain links TRBV7-3 to TRBJ2-2; 8 positions agree with TRBD2. The V gene end was trimmed by 1 base and the J gene end by 2 bases; junction bases not matched to a gene: 3. Germline CDR1 reads SGHTA; CDR2 reads FQGTGA. This CDR3 region has 16 residues. The CDR3 protein is CASSLNSGVNTGELFF. DNA for the CDR3: TGTGCCAGCAGCTTAAATAGCGGGGTTAACACCGGGGAGCTGTTTTTT.

V is TRBV18 and J is TRBJ2-7; the match to TRBD2 covers 8 bases. The CDR3 is made up of 15 amino acids. In germline, CDR1 is KGHSH, CDR2 LQKENI. V lost 5 bases and J lost 2; bases outside the gene matches: 8. The CDR3 loop reads CASSEGLVPPYEQYF. CDR3 in DNA: TGTGCCAGCTCAGAGGGACTAGTCCCCCCCTACGAGCAGTACTTC.

V usage is TRBV9 and J usage is TRBJ2-4; 16 bases align to TRBD2. CDR1 is SGDLS and CDR2 is YYNGEE in the germline V gene. Losses at the gene ends were 4 bases for V and 4 bases for J; bases not matched to a gene: 8. This CDR3 is 18 amino acids long. The chain's CDR3 is CASSPDPGLAGGKNIQYF. As DNA, the CDR3 is TGTGCCAGCAGCCCCGACCCGGGACTAGCGGGAGGGAAAAACATTCAGTACTTC.

The sample holds a few counts of this clone. The CDR3 is CASSDDGSSGNTIYF. In nucleotides, the CDR3 is TGTGCCAGCAGTGATGACGGGAGCTCTGGAAACACCATATATTTT. J is TRBJ1-3 and V is TRBV27, with D uncertain. In germline, CDR1 is MNHEY, CDR2 SMNVEV (reference sequence). CDR3 length: 15 amino acids. V was clipped by 5 bases and J by 0 bases, with 11 bases between them.

This chain connects TRBV28 to TRBJ1-3; 7 bases fit TRBD1. The length of the CDR3 is 15 residues. V was clipped by 5 bases and J by 4 bases; unmatched bases: 8. CDR1 MDHEN and CDR2 SYDVKM come from the germline V gene. This chain's CDR3 is CASSILQGRGNTIYF. The CDR3 coding sequence is TGTGCCAGCAGTATACTACAGGGGAGGGGAAACACCATATATTTT. The whole variable domain, filled in from reference TRBV28 and TRBJ1-3, reads DVKVTQSSRYLVKRTGEKVFLECVQDMDHENMFWYRQDPGLGLRLIYFSYDVKMKEKGDIPEGYSVSREKKERFSLILESASTNQTSMYLCASSILQGRGNTIYFGEGSWLTVV.

The chain couples TRBV9 to TRBJ2-7; 8 positions match TRBD2. From germline, CDR1 is SGDLS and CDR2 YYNGEE. CDR3 length: 13 residues. Unmatched junction bases numbered 3, after V lost 4 bases and J lost 3 bases. CDR3 protein: CASSTGGGYEQYF. As DNA, the CDR3 is TGTGCCAGCAGCACCGGGGGGGGCTACGAGCAGTACTTC.

The count of this clone is one. The chain has TRBV12-3 or TRBV12-4 and TRBJ1-2; D is perhaps TRBD1 (6 bases). Trimming shortened V by 7 bases and J by 10 bases, and 19 bases separated the two germline ends. The CDR3 totals 13 residues. The CDR3 DNA sequence: TGTGCCAGCACCCAAAACAGGGACCAGGCCTACACCTTC. It is translated as CASTQNRDQAYTF.

The chain uses TRBV15 and TRBJ1-1; 10 nucleotides align to TRBD1. The germline V gene encodes CDR1 LNHNV and CDR2 YYDKDF (reference sequence). J lost 3 bases, V lost 1 base, and 2 bases had no gene match. CDR3 length equals 15 residues. CDR3 protein: CATSRGQGADTEAFF. CDR3 coding DNA: TGTGCCACCAGCAGAGGACAGGGGGCAGACACTGAAGCTTTCTTT.

CDR3 sequence: CASSFRGLGDQPQHF. The CDR3 DNA is TGTGCCAGCAGTTTTAGAGGTCTCGGCGATCAGCCCCAGCATTTT. The chain carries TRBV27 and TRBJ1-5; D not certain. The V and J ends lost 3 bases and 5 bases respectively, with 14 bases between them. Germline V gene lookup returns CDR1 MNHEY and CDR2 SMNVEV (reference sequence). This CDR3 comprises 15 residues.

The chain uses TRBV6-2 or TRBV6-3 and TRBJ1-1, with a possible D match to TRBD1 (6 bases). The ends were cut back, 6 bases at V and 0 bases at J, with 17 bases in the middle. The CDR3 spans 16 residues. From germline, CDR1 is MNHEY and CDR2 SVGEGT. CDR3: CASSPGETGMNTEAFF. In DNA, the CDR3 is TGTGCCAGCAGCCCCGGGGAGACAGGAATGAACACTGAAGCTTTCTTT.

The chain employs TRBV30 and TRBJ2-5; a weak D match, TRBD1 (6 bases). The germline gives CDR1 GTSNPN, CDR2 SVGIG (reference sequence). V was pared by 4 bases and J by 2 bases, with 20 bases between. This CDR3 spans 16 amino acids. The chain's CDR3 is CAWIGWEQGEQETQYF. The CDR3 coding sequence is TGTGCCTGGATAGGTTGGGAACAGGGAGAACAAGAGACCCAGTACTTC.

CDR3 nucleotide sequence: TGTGCCACCAGCAGGGGTGGGAGCGGGACTGAAGCTTTCTTT. Amino acids: CATSRGGSGTEAFF. The rearrangement joins TRBV15 to TRBJ1-1, with D unresolved. Germline V gene data show CDR1 as LNHNV and CDR2 as YYDKDF (reference sequence). The V end lost 3 bases, the J end lost 5 bases, and 13 bases lay between the germline ends. The CDR3 spans 14 residues.

The chain joins TRBV6-6 to TRBJ2-3; 8 positions match TRBD1. Trimming removed 5 bases from V and 0 bases from J; junction bases left unmatched: 10. This CDR3 has 17 amino acids. Germline V gene data show CDR1 as MNHNY and CDR2 as SVGAGI (reference sequence). Here the CDR3 reads CASSLTGAFQSTDTQYF. CDR3 DNA: TGTGCCAGCAGTCTGACAGGGGCTTTTCAAAGCACAGATACGCAGTATTTT.

V gene TRBV12-3 or TRBV12-4 combines with J gene TRBJ1-4; no definite D call. The V end was cut by 8 bases, the J end by 7 bases, with 14 bases between. This CDR3 region has 13 residues. In DNA, the CDR3 is TGTGCCAGCGGATCTAACGGGATTGAAAAACTGTTTTTT. Protein: CASGSNGIEKLFF.